Presented here are 14 T cell receptor beta chains from one specimen sequenced in a study of blood T cells in healthy people across ages. Primed by a sample-barcoded 5' primer and a J-beta primer mix, a second PCR proceeded for about 6 to 12 cycles. TCRdb analysed the 5' RACE reads with MiXCR anew, one entry per CDR3 protein. The sample records 1.5 million to 1.9 million distinct CDR3 sequences, roughly 43% being singletons. Sample: blood. Receptors originate from a woman aged 18-29 years in good health.

This clonotype has just one count. V and J are TRBV7-8 and TRBJ2-5; D unresolved. The germline V and J ends were trimmed by 1 base and 11 bases, with 17 bases remaining between them. The germline V gene encodes CDR1 SGHVS and CDR2 FQNEAQ. The CDR3 totals 14 residues. Written as DNA, the CDR3 is TGTGCCAGCAGCTTAGACGGGCTTGGCAATGAGCAGTACTTC. This sequence encodes CASSLDGLGNEQYF.

This sequence joins TRBV4-2 and TRBJ1-6; no clear D gene. The CDR3 loop spans 18 amino acids. V gave up 0 bases and J gave up 9 bases, with 21 bases separating them. Germline CDR1 is LGHNA and CDR2 is YNFKEQ. CDR3 in DNA: TGTGCCAGCAGCCAAGATATGGAATGGGCCACGCGGGGTTCACCCCTCCACTTT. As protein: CASSQDMEWATRGSPLHF.

The chain joins TRBV5-1 to TRBJ2-1; 10 positions match TRBD2. This CDR3 contains 17 residues. After removal of 0 bases from V and 8 bases from J, the junction contained 11 bases not matched to a gene. Per germline, CDR1 SGHRS and CDR2 YFSETQ. The CDR3 loop reads CASSLEYQRGGFDEQFF. The CDR3 bases are TGCGCCAGCAGCTTGGAATATCAGCGGGGGGGCTTCGATGAGCAGTTCTTC.

V usage is TRBV7-9 and J usage is TRBJ2-3, with unresolved D. V shed 1 base and J shed 0 bases, with 11 bases lying between them. Per the germline V gene, CDR1 is SEHNR and CDR2 is FQNEAQ (reference sequence). This CDR3 region has 16 residues. CDR3 in DNA: TGTGCCAGCAGCTTAGGGTGGCGATCTAGCACAGATACGCAGTATTTT. Translation gives CASSLGWRSSTDTQYF.

The rearrangement joins TRBV13 to TRBJ1-1, with D uncertain. The V gene's germline CDR1 is PRHDT and CDR2 FYEKMQ (reference sequence). V dropped 0 bases and J dropped 2 bases, with 16 bases sitting between them. The CDR3 sequence is 17 residues long. CDR3 in amino acids: CASSLGAPTLINTEAFF. DNA for the CDR3: TGTGCCAGCAGCTTAGGGGCCCCTACCTTAATAAACACTGAAGCTTTCTTT.

The chain uses TRBV3-1 and TRBJ2-7; no clear D gene. CDR3 size: 15 residues. Germline-derived CDR1 and CDR2 are LGHDT and YNNKEL (reference sequence). The ends were cut back, 0 bases at V and 2 bases at J, with 11 bases in the middle. The CDR3 DNA sequence: TGTGCCAGCAGCCAAGATCCCACAGTTCCCTACGAGCAGTACTTC. Its protein is CASSQDPTVPYEQYF.

The CDR3 DNA reads as TGTGCCACTTCGTTCACAGTGAACACTGAAGCTTTCTTT. As protein: CATSFTVNTEAFF. The V and J genes are TRBV7-9 and TRBJ1-1; D remains unclear. CDR1 and CDR2 (germline): SEHNR, FQNEAQ (reference sequence). The CDR3 runs to 13 residues. The V and J ends lost 10 bases and 0 bases respectively, with 12 bases between them.

The rearrangement joins TRBV4-1 to TRBJ2-1; D possibly matches TRBD1 or TRBD2 (5 bases each). This CDR3 is built from 18 residues. Trimming stripped 0 bases from V and 1 base from J, with 16 bases between. CDR1 is MGHRA, CDR2 YSYEKL, per germline. The CDR3 DNA sequence: TGCGCCAGCAGCCAAGATGGGCTCCCGAGGGGATCCTACAATGAGCAGTTCTTC. Protein: CASSQDGLPRGSYNEQFF.

The V call is TRBV6-5, the J call TRBJ2-5, with 13 bases aligning to TRBD2. With 6 bases clipped from V and 11 bases from J, the junction kept 12 bases outside the gene matches. CDR3 length equals 15 residues. Germline CDR1 MNHEY, CDR2 SVGAGI. In DNA, the CDR3 is TGTGCCAGCAGCGTCGGGACTAGCGGGATCAATGAGCAGTACTTC. As protein: CASSVGTSGINEQYF.

This clonotype was found a few times. The junction differs from germline at one of its ends, possibly a read error. The genes are TRBV29-1 and TRBJ2-3; D assignment may be TRBD1 or TRBD2 (7 bases each). The V gene's germline CDR1 is SQVTM and CDR2 ANQGSEA. The CDR3 contains 14 residues. The CDR3 sequence is CTRRGGPDADTQYF. CDR3 nucleotides: TGTACCCGCAGGGGGGGGCCTGATGCAGATACGCAGTATTTT.

V usage is TRBV2 and J usage is TRBJ1-4; D not resolved. The CDR3 length is 13 residues. Trimming removed 7 bases at V and 5 bases at J, with 11 bases between. Germline V lookup: CDR1 SNHLY, CDR2 FYNNEI. The CDR3 is CASTRELNEKLFF. Written as DNA, the CDR3 is TGTGCCAGCACTAGGGAATTGAATGAAAAACTGTTTTTT.

The gene calls are TRBV4-3 and TRBJ1-4; D is unresolved. The CDR3 length is 17 residues. V was shortened by 0 bases and J by 2 bases, with 13 bases between the two germline ends. CDR1 and CDR2 from the germline V gene are LGHNA and YSLEER. CDR3 nucleotide sequence: TGCGCCAGCAGCCAAGAAGGGTTACTGGGGACTAATGAAAAACTGTTTTTT. Encoded protein: CASSQEGLLGTNEKLFF.

J is TRBJ1-6 and V is TRBV27; the D gene is possibly TRBD1 (6 bases). Between the trimmed V and J ends, which lost 5 bases and 13 bases, there was a span of 18 bases. Looked up from germline, CDR1 is MNHEY and CDR2 is SMNVEV (reference sequence). The CDR3 is 14 amino acids. In DNA form, the CDR3 reads TGTGCCAGCAGTCCGGGGGGGCAGGGCGCCCCCCTCCACTTT. Its protein product is CASSPGGQGAPLHF.

This clonotype was seen a few times. This clone may be a read error of a much larger clone one base away. The chain links TRBV20-1 to TRBJ1-2; TRBD1 matches at 9 bases. Per germline, CDR1 DFQATT and CDR2 SNEGSKA (reference sequence). Trimming at V came to 5 bases and at J to 3 bases, leaving 7 bases not matched to a gene. The CDR3 runs 14 residues. The CDR3 here is CSALGTGTHYGYTF. Written as DNA, the CDR3 is TGCAGTGCTCTCGGGACAGGGACCCACTATGGCTACACCTTC.